This TCR beta chain was observed in a study of blood T cell repertoires in COVID-19. Study context: Acute and convalescent COVID-19 specimens originated in the United States, Italy and Spain.

The CDR3 length is 15 residues. The germline gives CDR1 SGHDT, CDR2 YYEEEE. The ends were cut back, 3 bases at V and 3 bases at J, with 16 bases in the middle. Source study methods: Reference gene primers were amplified, and this amplification served to estimate nucleated cell counts. The data were produced by immunoSEQ multiplex PCR, yet TCRdb's version contains in-frame clones alone and is incomplete. V and J calls and clone size are given by that table; D and trimming were obtained from the DNA. Here the sample spans 40,000 to 45,000 clones, about 77% being singletons. This chain links TRBV5-6 with TRBJ2-7; D may be TRBD2 (6 bases). The sequence derives from a man older than 75 with acute or convalescent COVID-19. The sample consisted of peripheral blood. CDR3 protein: CASSSGGVILYEQYF. The CDR3 DNA reads as TGTGCCAGCAGCTCAGGCGGGGTGATCCTCTACGAGCAGTACTTC. Based on the CDR3 plus reference TRBV5-6 and TRBJ2-7, the full variable domain is DAGVTQSPTHLIKTRGQQVTLRCSPKSGHDTVSWYQQALGQGPQFIFQYYEEEERQRGNFPDRFSGHQFPNYSSELNVNALLLGDSALYLCASSSGGVILYEQYFGPGTRLTVT.